Included here is one T cell receptor (beta chain) sequence, with context. Its antigen is not known. These data are taken from a study of CD8 T cell repertoires and HIV-1 epitope variants. Germline CDR1 is MDHEN and CDR2 is SYDVKM. V lost 6 bases, J lost 0 bases, and 14 bases stayed unmatched. This CDR3 has 18 amino acids. Profiling relied on immunoSEQ multiplex PCR, and the TCRdb table lists in-frame clones only, not all of them. This sample has 5,500 to 7,000 clones; about two thirds occur once, and the top ten carry 35% to 55%. This TCR was recovered from a male donor with HIV. The chain is built from TRBV28 and TRBJ1-2; 9 nucleotides match TRBD1. The sequenced sample was cultured CD8+ T cells derived from PBMCs. DNA for the CDR3: TGTGCCAGCAGCCGAGACCCGGGACAGGGCCCAGCTAACTATGGCTACACCTTC. It yields the protein CASSRDPGQGPANYGYTF.